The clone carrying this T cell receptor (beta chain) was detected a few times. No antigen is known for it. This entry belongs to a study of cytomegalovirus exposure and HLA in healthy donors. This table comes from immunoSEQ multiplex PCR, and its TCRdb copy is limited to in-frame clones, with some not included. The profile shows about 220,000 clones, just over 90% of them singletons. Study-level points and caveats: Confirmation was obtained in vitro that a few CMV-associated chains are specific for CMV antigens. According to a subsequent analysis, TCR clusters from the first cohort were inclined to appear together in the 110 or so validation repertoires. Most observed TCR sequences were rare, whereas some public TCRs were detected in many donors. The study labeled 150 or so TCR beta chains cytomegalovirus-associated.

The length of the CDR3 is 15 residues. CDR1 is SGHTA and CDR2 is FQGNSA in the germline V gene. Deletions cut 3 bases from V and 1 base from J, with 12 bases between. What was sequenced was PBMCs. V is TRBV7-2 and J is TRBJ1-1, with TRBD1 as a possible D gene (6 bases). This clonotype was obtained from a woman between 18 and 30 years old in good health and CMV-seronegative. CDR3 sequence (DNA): TGTGCCAGCAGCTTGGACAGAGGGACGAACACTGAAGCTTTCTTT. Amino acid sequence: CASSLDRGTNTEAFF.